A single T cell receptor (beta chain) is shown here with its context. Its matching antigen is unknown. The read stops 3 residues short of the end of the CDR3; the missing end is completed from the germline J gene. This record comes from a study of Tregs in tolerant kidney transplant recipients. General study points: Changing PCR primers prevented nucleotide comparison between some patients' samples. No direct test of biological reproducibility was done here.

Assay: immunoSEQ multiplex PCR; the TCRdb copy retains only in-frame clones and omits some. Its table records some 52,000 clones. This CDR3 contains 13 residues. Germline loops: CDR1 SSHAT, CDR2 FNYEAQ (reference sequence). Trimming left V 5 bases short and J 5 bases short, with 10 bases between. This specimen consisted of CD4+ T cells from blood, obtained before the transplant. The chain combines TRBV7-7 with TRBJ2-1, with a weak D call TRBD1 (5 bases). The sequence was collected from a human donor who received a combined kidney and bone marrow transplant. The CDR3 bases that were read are TGTGCCAGCAGCCCCGGACATAACAATGAG. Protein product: CASSPGHNNE. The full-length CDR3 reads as CASSPGHNNEQFF.